The T cell receptor (beta chain) described here comes from a study of T cells after yellow fever vaccination. Study overall: For low cell numbers, libraries were made with SMART-Seq v4 Ultra Low Input.

The CDR3 totals 12 residues. V shed 9 bases, J shed 9 bases, and the junction held 5 bases outside the gene matches. This clonotype was detected only a few times. Each CDR3 protein is one row after TCRdb ran MiXCR on the 5' RACE reads. This sample has hundreds of thousands of distinct CDR3 sequences, with about 8.7% found just once. The J gene is TRBJ2-1, the V gene TRBV12-3 or TRBV12-4, with 10 bases aligning to TRBD2. Sample: PBMCs, taken on the day of the first yellow fever vaccination. This clonotype originated in a man between 18 and 29 years old who received the YFV17D yellow fever vaccine. In DNA form, the CDR3 reads TGTGCCAGTAATAGCGGGGGGAGTGAGCAGTTCTTC. Translating gives CASNSGGSEQFF.